A selection of T cell receptor beta chains follows, all from one sample in a study of cytomegalovirus exposure and HLA in healthy donors. Clones were sequenced by immunoSEQ multiplex PCR, and TCRdb holds only the in-frame ones, with some missing. The table records 200,000 or so clones, roughly 87% of them present only once. The sample taken for sequencing was PBMCs. The receptor source for this set is a girl less than two years old in good health and CMV-seronegative. Both conserved end residues are part of each CDR3. A D gene is named only where the DNA matches it firmly. Size tells how often a clone was seen (once, few, many) or the class of an expanded clone, and some rows leave it out.

j_gene	v_gene	abundance	d_gene	CDR3aa	CDR3nt
TRBJ2-3	TRBV7-2	-	TRBD2	CASSLVPGLVTDTQYF	TGTGCCAGCAGCTTAGTTCCGGGACTAGTAACAGATACGCAGTATTTT
TRBJ2-3	TRBV7-8	-	-	CASSLVPRGTPRTDTQYF	TGTGCCAGCAGCTTAGTCCCCAGGGGAACGCCCCGCACAGATACGCAGTATTTT
TRBJ1-5	TRBV2	-	TRBD1	CASTRTGVRQPQHF	TGTGCCAGCACCAGAACAGGGGTTCGTCAGCCCCAGCATTTT
TRBJ2-7	TRBV11-3	-	-	CASSLGMENYEQYF	TGTGCCAGCAGCTTAGGTATGGAGAACTACGAGCAGTACTTC
TRBJ2-7	TRBV7-2	-	-	CASSLGYTYEQYF	TGTGCCAGCAGCTTAGGTTACACCTACGAGCAGTACTTC
TRBJ2-1	TRBV11-2	-	TRBD1	CASSNRDSYNEQFF	TGTGCCAGCAGTAACCGGGACAGCTACAATGAGCAGTTCTTC
TRBJ1-6	TRBV6-5	few	-	CASSYNSISNSPLHF	TGTGCCAGCAGTTATAACAGCATCAGTAATTCACCCCTCCACTTT
TRBJ2-7	TRBV7-9	-	-	CASSPSGVGAYEQYF	TGTGCCAGCAGCCCATCGGGGGTAGGGGCCTACGAGCAGTACTTC
TRBJ2-7	TRBV19	-	-	CASSIFEQYF	TGTGCCAGTAGTATCTTCGAGCAGTACTTC
TRBJ2-3	TRBV27	once	-	CASRATDTQYF	TGTGCCAGCAGGGCTACAGATACGCAGTATTTT
TRBJ2-2	TRBV4-1	-	TRBD2	CASSQGTTSVTGELFF	TGCGCCAGCAGCCAAGGGACAACTAGCGTCACCGGGGAGCTGTTTTTT
TRBJ2-2	TRBV11-2	-	TRBD2	CASSSRGGGTGELFF	TGTGCCAGCAGCTCTCGCGGGGGGGGTACCGGGGAGCTGTTTTTT
TRBJ2-5	TRBV5-1	-	TRBD2	CASTLGGDPTQETQYF	TGCGCCAGCACCTTGGGGGGGGACCCTACTCAAGAGACCCAGTACTTC
TRBJ2-1	TRBV7-3	once	TRBD2	CASSSTSGRAGEQFF	TGTGCCAGCAGCTCCACTAGCGGGAGGGCCGGAGAGCAGTTCTTC
TRBJ1-1	TRBV30	-	-	CSGSKDTEAFF	TGCAGCGGGTCGAAGGACACTGAAGCTTTCTTT
TRBJ1-2	TRBV19	-	-	CASSITTAIVNYGYTF	TGTGCCAGTAGTATAACGACAGCTATTGTTAACTATGGCTACACCTTC
TRBJ2-5	TRBV21-1	-	-	CASSKAPWEASGETQYF	TGTGCCAGCAGCAAAGCGCCCTGGGAGGCTTCAGGAGAGACCCAGTACTTC
TRBJ2-3	TRBV5-6	-	TRBD2	CASSLERGGQDTQYF	TGTGCCAGCAGCTTGGAACGGGGGGGGCAAGATACGCAGTATTTT
TRBJ2-1	TRBV27	-	-	CASSSISVTALYNEQFF	TGTGCCAGCAGTTCCATATCAGTTACAGCCTTATACAATGAGCAGTTCTTC
TRBJ2-3	TRBV18	-	-	CASSPSPRTDTQYF	TGTGCCAGCTCACCGAGCCCCCGCACAGATACGCAGTATTTT
TRBJ1-1	TRBV7-9	-	TRBD1	CASSLRSGGRGTEAFF	TGTGCCAGCAGCTTAAGGTCAGGGGGTAGGGGCACTGAAGCTTTCTTT
TRBJ1-1	TRBV14	-	-	CASSYRQENTEAFF	TGTGCCAGCAGCTATAGACAGGAGAACACTGAAGCTTTCTTT
TRBJ2-7	TRBV27	-	-	CASRSPGQIRSGAGQYF	TGTGCCAGCCGAAGCCCGGGACAGATCCGATCAGGAGCGGGGCAGTACTTC
TRBJ2-7	TRBV7-9	-	TRBD2	CASSLALAGRDYEQYF	TGTGCCAGCAGCTTAGCACTCGCCGGGAGGGACTACGAGCAGTACTTC
TRBJ2-7	TRBV9	-	TRBD2	CASSGRGGTIYEQYF	TGTGCCAGCAGCGGCCGCGGGGGGACCATCTACGAGCAGTACTTC
TRBJ2-7	TRBV28	-	TRBD2	CASSSYGLAGGHLEQYF	TGTGCCAGCAGTTCTTACGGACTAGCGGGGGGGCACCTCGAGCAGTACTTC
TRBJ2-1	TRBV6-1	-	TRBD1	CASSRTGLLNEQFF	TGTGCCAGCAGTCGGACAGGGCTTCTTAATGAGCAGTTCTTC
TRBJ2-7	TRBV5-1	few	TRBD2	CASSLGTSGRGYEQYF	TGCGCCAGCAGCTTGGGGACTAGCGGGAGAGGATACGAGCAGTACTTC
TRBJ1-5	TRBV28	-	TRBD1	CASSLLGTGGNQPQHF	TGTGCCAGCAGTTTATTGGGGACAGGGGGTAATCAGCCCCAGCATTTT
TRBJ2-3	TRBV6-4	-	TRBD1	CASALDRWSTDTQYF	TGTGCCAGCGCCCTGGACAGGTGGAGCACAGATACGCAGTATTTT
TRBJ2-6	TRBV4-1	-	-	CASSQVGGPSGANVLTF	TGCGCCAGCAGCCAAGTTGGCGGTCCCTCTGGGGCCAACGTCCTGACTTTC
TRBJ2-1	TRBV19	-	TRBD2	CASSIGRVEQFF	TGTGCCAGTAGTATCGGGAGGGTTGAGCAGTTCTTC
TRBJ2-5	TRBV2	-	TRBD1	CASRGQGRNLQETQYF	TGTGCCAGCAGGGGACAGGGTAGAAACTTACAAGAGACCCAGTACTTC
TRBJ2-7	TRBV9	-	-	CASSPGWQSYEQYF	TGTGCCAGCAGCCCCGGGTGGCAGTCCTACGAGCAGTACTTC
TRBJ2-7	TRBV9	-	TRBD2	CASSVAGGRSYEQYF	TGTGCCAGCAGCGTCGCGGGAGGGCGCTCCTACGAGCAGTACTTC
TRBJ2-6	TRBV6-1	-	-	CASSEMEGVGSGANVLTF	TGTGCCAGCAGTGAAATGGAGGGCGTCGGATCTGGGGCCAACGTCCTGACTTTC
TRBJ1-2	TRBV30	-	TRBD1	CAWDALWGQGGNYGYTF	TGTGCCTGGGACGCTCTCTGGGGGCAGGGGGGAAACTATGGCTACACCTTC
TRBJ2-7	TRBV15	-	-	CATSRDAGYEQYF	TGTGCCACCAGCAGAGATGCAGGCTACGAGCAGTACTTC
TRBJ1-6	TRBV6-5	-	-	CASSYLPDRQNSPLHF	TGTGCCAGCAGTTACCTCCCGGACAGACAAAATTCACCCCTCCACTTT
TRBJ1-1	TRBV30	-	TRBD1	CAWSPDRMNTEAFF	TGTGCCTGGAGTCCGGACAGGATGAACACTGAAGCTTTCTTT
TRBJ2-1	TRBV30	-	TRBD2	CAWSAAGLAGIEQFF	TGTGCCTGGAGTGCCGCGGGACTAGCGGGTATCGAGCAGTTCTTC
TRBJ2-7	TRBV6-5	few	-	CASSYRGEQYF	TGTGCCAGCAGTTACAGGGGCGAGCAGTACTTC